A selection of T cell receptor beta chains follows, all from one sample in a study of cytomegalovirus exposure and HLA in healthy donors. Sequencing used immunoSEQ multiplex PCR; TCRdb keeps in-frame clones, though not all of them. The repertoire holds 150,000 or so clones, with approximately 84% as singletons. Sequencing used PBMCs. Receptors were obtained from a boy between 2 and 10 years old in good health and CMV-seronegative. Each CDR3 is given with its conserved first and last residue. Fields, in order: J gene, V gene, CDR3 protein.

J gene: TRBJ2-1
V gene: TRBV5-1
CDR3 protein: CASSLGGSPGQNEQFF

J gene: TRBJ2-1
V gene: TRBV4-2
CDR3 protein: CASSQALADYNEQFF

J gene: TRBJ1-2
V gene: TRBV4-1
CDR3 protein: CASSHPSTGVDGYTF

J gene: TRBJ2-7
V gene: TRBV15
CDR3 protein: CATSWDRTKEQYF

J gene: TRBJ2-7
V gene: TRBV4-2
CDR3 protein: CASSPRTSGSSYEQYF

J gene: TRBJ2-7
V gene: TRBV29-1
CDR3 protein: CSVTGPLGTYEQYF

J gene: TRBJ2-5
V gene: TRBV19
CDR3 protein: CASGQGEETQYF

J gene: TRBJ1-2
V gene: TRBV2
CDR3 protein: CASSEVRGHSYGYTF

J gene: TRBJ2-1
V gene: TRBV10-1
CDR3 protein: CASSEGTSGSNEQFF

J gene: TRBJ1-1
V gene: TRBV5-1
CDR3 protein: CASRVTGAGSEAFF

J gene: TRBJ2-5
V gene: TRBV7-9
CDR3 protein: CASSSRESQETQYF

J gene: TRBJ1-5
V gene: TRBV19
CDR3 protein: CASSIFGQLSNQPQHF

J gene: TRBJ1-3
V gene: TRBV4-1
CDR3 protein: CASSYDRGSGNTIYF

J gene: TRBJ2-7
V gene: TRBV12-5
CDR3 protein: CASGLYEQYF

J gene: .
V gene: TRBV2
CDR3 protein: CAWGGSPLYEQYF

J gene: TRBJ2-4
V gene: TRBV15
CDR3 protein: CATSRGRLAGRGNIQYF

J gene: TRBJ1-3
V gene: TRBV5-4
CDR3 protein: CASSLVSSSGNTIYF

J gene: TRBJ2-5
V gene: TRBV28
CDR3 protein: CASTLGLAGLTQETQYF

J gene: TRBJ2-7
V gene: TRBV6-6
CDR3 protein: CASTKDRGAREQYF

J gene: TRBJ2-1
V gene: TRBV6-5
CDR3 protein: CASSSLAGDEQFF

J gene: TRBJ1-3
V gene: TRBV6-1
CDR3 protein: CASSERGSGNTIYF

J gene: TRBJ2-1
V gene: TRBV27
CDR3 protein: CASRAGGAYNEQFF

J gene: TRBJ2-2
V gene: TRBV6-1
CDR3 protein: CASSPGQGSTGELFF

J gene: TRBJ2-3
V gene: TRBV9
CDR3 protein: CASSVAPVRTYTDTQYF

J gene: TRBJ1-4
V gene: TRBV7-9
CDR3 protein: CASSLSPNEKLFF

J gene: TRBJ1-2
V gene: TRBV19
CDR3 protein: CAVRTGGFYGYTF

J gene: TRBJ2-1
V gene: TRBV5-1
CDR3 protein: CASRDRSSSYNEQFF

J gene: TRBJ2-1
V gene: TRBV7-9
CDR3 protein: CASSLEVAGGPNEQFF

J gene: TRBJ1-2
V gene: TRBV28
CDR3 protein: CASSSVDRGGGYTF

J gene: TRBJ2-7
V gene: TRBV5-1
CDR3 protein: CASSLRTGGKVEDEQYF

J gene: TRBJ2-7
V gene: TRBV5-6
CDR3 protein: CASSLGSGRRFYEQYF

J gene: TRBJ1-1
V gene: TRBV5-5
CDR3 protein: CASSPTVTEAFF

J gene: TRBJ2-7
V gene: TRBV7-9
CDR3 protein: CASSRLSTGTVYLYEQYF

J gene: TRBJ2-2
V gene: TRBV27
CDR3 protein: CASKYSGGGYGELFF

J gene: TRBJ2-1
V gene: TRBV2
CDR3 protein: CASSEMLAGGLDEQFF

J gene: TRBJ2-1
V gene: TRBV6-1
CDR3 protein: CASSEGQARQQFF

J gene: TRBJ1-2
V gene: TRBV6-1
CDR3 protein: CASSNLQGVGGYTF

J gene: TRBJ2-7
V gene: TRBV29-1
CDR3 protein: CSAGGAGGSYEQYF

J gene: TRBJ2-1
V gene: TRBV7-2
CDR3 protein: CASSLGQNNEQFF

J gene: TRBJ2-7
V gene: TRBV6-5
CDR3 protein: CASSYLSSGSYEQYF

J gene: TRBJ2-2
V gene: TRBV7-7
CDR3 protein: CASSLAPRGRSGELFF

J gene: TRBJ1-2
V gene: TRBV5-1
CDR3 protein: CASSPQPGQGIGGYTF

J gene: TRBJ1-2
V gene: TRBV19
CDR3 protein: CASTWEDHGTAKYYGYTF

J gene: TRBJ2-1
V gene: TRBV15
CDR3 protein: CATSRGRTGSYNEQFF

J gene: TRBJ1-2
V gene: TRBV27
CDR3 protein: CASKTGEHYGYTF

J gene: TRBJ2-3
V gene: TRBV9
CDR3 protein: CASSATTGGTDTQYF

J gene: TRBJ2-5
V gene: TRBV7-9
CDR3 protein: CASSQWDRGETQYF

J gene: TRBJ2-5
V gene: TRBV4-1
CDR3 protein: CASSHPGTEIQETQYF

J gene: TRBJ1-5
V gene: TRBV5-8
CDR3 protein: CASSLGDNYSNQPQHF

J gene: TRBJ2-6
V gene: TRBV13
CDR3 protein: CASSLNGGLAGANVLTF

J gene: TRBJ2-1
V gene: TRBV27
CDR3 protein: CASSIGTSGYNEQFF